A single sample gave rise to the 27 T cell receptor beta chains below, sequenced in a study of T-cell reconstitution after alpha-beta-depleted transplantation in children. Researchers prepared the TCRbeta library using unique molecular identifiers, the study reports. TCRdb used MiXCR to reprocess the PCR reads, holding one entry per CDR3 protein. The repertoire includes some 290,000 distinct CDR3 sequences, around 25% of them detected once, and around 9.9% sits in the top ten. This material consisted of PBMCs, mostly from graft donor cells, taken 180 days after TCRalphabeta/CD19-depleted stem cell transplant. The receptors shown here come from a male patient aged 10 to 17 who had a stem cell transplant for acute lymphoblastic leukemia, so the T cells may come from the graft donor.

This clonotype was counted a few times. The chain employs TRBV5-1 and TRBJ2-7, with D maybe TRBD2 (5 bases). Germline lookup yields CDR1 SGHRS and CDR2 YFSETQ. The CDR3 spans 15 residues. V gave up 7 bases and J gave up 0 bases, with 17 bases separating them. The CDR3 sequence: CASSPGERLSYEQYF. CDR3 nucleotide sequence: TGCGCCAGCTCCCCCGGGGAGCGTCTCTCCTACGAGCAGTACTTC.

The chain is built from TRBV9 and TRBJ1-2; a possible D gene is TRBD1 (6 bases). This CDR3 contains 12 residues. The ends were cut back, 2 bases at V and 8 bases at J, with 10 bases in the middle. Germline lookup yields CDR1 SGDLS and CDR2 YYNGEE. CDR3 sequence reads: CASSVRGGGYTF. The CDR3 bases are TGTGCCAGCAGCGTCCGGGGGGGCGGCTACACCTTC.

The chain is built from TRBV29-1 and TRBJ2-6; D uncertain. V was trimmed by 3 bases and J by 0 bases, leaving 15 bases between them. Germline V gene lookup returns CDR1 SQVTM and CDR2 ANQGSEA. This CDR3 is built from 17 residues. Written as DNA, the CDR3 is TGCAGCGTTGAGCCCCTACTAATAAGCTCTGGGGCCAACGTCCTGACTTTC. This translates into CSVEPLLISSGANVLTF.

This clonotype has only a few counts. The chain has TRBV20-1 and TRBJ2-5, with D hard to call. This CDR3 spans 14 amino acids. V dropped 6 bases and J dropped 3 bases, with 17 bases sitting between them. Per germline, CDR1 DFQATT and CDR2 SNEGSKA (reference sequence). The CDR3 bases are TGCAGTGCGGGGTTATGGGGAAGCAAAGAGACCCAGTACTTC. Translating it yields CSAGLWGSKETQYF.

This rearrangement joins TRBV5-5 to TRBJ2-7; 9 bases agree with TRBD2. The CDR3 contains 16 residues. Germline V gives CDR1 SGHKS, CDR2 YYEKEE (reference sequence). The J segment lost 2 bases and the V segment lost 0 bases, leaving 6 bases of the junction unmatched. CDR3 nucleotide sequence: TGTGCCAGCAGCTTGGTTCTAGCGGGACCCACCTACGAGCAGTACTTC. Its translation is CASSLVLAGPTYEQYF.

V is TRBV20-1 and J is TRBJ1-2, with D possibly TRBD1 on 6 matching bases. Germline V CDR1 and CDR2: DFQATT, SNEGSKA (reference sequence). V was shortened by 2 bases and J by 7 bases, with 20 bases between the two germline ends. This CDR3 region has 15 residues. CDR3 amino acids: CSARNPKGGKFGYTF. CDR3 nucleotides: TGCAGTGCTAGAAACCCCAAGGGGGGAAAGTTTGGCTACACCTTC.

The CDR3 region is CSVGTGVSNYGYTF. As DNA, the CDR3 is TGCAGCGTTGGGACAGGGGTTTCGAACTATGGCTACACCTTC. This chain joins TRBV29-1 and TRBJ1-2; the match to TRBD1 covers 9 bases. The CDR3 has 14 amino acids. Unmatched junction bases numbered 5, after V lost 4 bases and J lost 2 bases. The germline gives CDR1 SQVTM, CDR2 ANQGSEA.

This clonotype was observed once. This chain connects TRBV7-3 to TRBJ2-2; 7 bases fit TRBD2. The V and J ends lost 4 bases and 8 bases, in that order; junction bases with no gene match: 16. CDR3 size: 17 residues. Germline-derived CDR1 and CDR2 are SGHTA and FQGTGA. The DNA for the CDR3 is TGTGCCAGCAGCTCCTCACTTCTCGCGGGAGTTTCTGGGGAGCTGTTTTTT. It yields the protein CASSSSLLAGVSGELFF.

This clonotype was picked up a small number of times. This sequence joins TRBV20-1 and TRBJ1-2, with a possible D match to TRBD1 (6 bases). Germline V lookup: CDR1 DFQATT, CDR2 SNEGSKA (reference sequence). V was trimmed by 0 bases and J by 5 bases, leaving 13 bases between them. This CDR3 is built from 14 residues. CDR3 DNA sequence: TGCAGTGCTAGAGAGGCGGGGGGCGGGTATGGCTACACCTTC. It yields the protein CSAREAGGGYGYTF.

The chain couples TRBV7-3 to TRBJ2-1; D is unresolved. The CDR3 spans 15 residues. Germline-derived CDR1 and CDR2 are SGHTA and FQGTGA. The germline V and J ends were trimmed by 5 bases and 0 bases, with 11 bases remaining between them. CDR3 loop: CASSTEPSSYNEQFF. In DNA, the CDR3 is TGTGCCAGCAGCACCGAACCGAGCTCCTACAATGAGCAGTTCTTC.

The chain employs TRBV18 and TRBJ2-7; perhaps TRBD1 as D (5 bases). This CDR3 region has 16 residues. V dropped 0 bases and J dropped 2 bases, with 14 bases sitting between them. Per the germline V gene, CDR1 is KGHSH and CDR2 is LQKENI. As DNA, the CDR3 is TGTGCCAGCTCACCACCGGATCGACAGACCACCTACGAGCAGTACTTC. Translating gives CASSPPDRQTTYEQYF.

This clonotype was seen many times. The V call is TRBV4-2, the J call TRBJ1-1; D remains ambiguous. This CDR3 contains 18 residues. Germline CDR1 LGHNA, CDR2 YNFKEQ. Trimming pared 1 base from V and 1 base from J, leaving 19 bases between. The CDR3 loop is CASSQVTASLSGNTEAFF. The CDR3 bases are TGTGCCAGCAGCCAAGTAACAGCCTCCTTAAGCGGGAACACTGAAGCTTTCTTT.

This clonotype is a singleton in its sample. The CDR3 bases are TGCAGTGCTAGAGCCCTCGGACGGATCTCTGGAAACACCATATATTTT. Protein product: CSARALGRISGNTIYF. The chain couples TRBV20-1 to TRBJ1-3; D is undetermined. This CDR3 spans 16 amino acids. The germline V gene has CDR1 DFQATT and CDR2 SNEGSKA (reference sequence). Trimming took off 1 base at V and 0 bases at J, with 13 bases between the two ends.

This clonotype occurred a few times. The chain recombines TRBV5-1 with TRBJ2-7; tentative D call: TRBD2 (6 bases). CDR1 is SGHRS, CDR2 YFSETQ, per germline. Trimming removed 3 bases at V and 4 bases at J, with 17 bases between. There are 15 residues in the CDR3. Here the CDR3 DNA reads TGCGCCAGCAGCTCGGCTAGCGCGAGAGGGTACGAGCAGTACTTC. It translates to CASSSASARGYEQYF.

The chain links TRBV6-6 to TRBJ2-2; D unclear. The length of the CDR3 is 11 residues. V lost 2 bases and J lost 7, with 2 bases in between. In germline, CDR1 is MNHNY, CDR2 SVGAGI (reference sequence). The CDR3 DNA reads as TGTGCCAGCAGTTACCACGGGGAGCTGTTTTTT. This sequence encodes CASSYHGELFF.

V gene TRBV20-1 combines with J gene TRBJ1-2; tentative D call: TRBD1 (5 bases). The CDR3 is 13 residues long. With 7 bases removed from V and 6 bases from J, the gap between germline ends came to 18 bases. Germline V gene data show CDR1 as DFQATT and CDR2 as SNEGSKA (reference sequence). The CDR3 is CSGDWGLLDGYTF. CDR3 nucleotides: TGCAGTGGGGATTGGGGGTTACTAGATGGCTACACCTTC.

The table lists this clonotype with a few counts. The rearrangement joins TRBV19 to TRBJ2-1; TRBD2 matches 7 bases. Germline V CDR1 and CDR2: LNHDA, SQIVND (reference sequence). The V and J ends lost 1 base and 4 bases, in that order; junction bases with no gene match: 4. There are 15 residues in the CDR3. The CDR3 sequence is CASSIGGSGYNEQFF. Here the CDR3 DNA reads TGTGCCAGTAGTATAGGCGGGAGTGGGTACAATGAGCAGTTCTTC. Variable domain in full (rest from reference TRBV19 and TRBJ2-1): DGGITQSPKYLFRKEGQNVTLSCEQNLNHDAMYWYRQDPGQGLRLIYYSQIVNDFQKGDIAEGYSVSREKKESFPLTVTSAQKNPTAFYLCASSIGGSGYNEQFFGPGTRLTVL.

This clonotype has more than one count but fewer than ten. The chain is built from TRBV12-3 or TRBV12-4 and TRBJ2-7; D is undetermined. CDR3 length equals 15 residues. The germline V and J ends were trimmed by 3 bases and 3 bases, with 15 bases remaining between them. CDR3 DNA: TGTGCCAGCAGTTTTGTAGTAGCCTCCCACTACGAGCAGTACTTC. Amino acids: CASSFVVASHYEQYF.

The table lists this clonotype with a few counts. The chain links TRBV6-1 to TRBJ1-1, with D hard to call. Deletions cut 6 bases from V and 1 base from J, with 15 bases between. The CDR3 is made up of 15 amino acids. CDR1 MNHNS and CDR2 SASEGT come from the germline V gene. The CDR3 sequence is CASRGMMTGNTEAFF. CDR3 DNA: TGTGCCAGCAGGGGGATGATGACGGGGAACACTGAAGCTTTCTTT.

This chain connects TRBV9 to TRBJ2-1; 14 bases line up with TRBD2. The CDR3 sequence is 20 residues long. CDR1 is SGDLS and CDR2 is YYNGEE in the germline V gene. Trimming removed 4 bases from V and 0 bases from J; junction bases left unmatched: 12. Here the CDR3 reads CASSLRLAGGPRFSYNEQFF. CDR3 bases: TGTGCCAGCAGCTTAAGACTAGCGGGAGGGCCGAGGTTCTCCTACAATGAGCAGTTCTTC.

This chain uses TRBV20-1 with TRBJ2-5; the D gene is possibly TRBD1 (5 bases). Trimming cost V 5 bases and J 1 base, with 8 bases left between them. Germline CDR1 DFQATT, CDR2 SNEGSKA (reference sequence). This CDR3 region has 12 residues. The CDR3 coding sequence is TGCAGTGCTGCGACAGTCCAAGAGACCCAGTACTTC. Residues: CSAATVQETQYF.

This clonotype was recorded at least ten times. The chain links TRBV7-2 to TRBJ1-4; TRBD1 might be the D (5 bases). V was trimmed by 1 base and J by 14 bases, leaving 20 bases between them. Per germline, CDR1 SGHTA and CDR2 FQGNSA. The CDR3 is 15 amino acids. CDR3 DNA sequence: TGTGCCAGCAGCTTAGGCCCAGGGCTCGTGCCCATGCTGTTTTTT. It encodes CASSLGPGLVPMLFF.

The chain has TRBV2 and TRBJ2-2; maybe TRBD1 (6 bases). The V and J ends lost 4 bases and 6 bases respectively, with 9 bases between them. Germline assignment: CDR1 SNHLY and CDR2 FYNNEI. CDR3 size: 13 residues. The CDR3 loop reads CASSVRQAGELFF. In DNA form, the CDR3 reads TGTGCCAGCAGTGTTCGACAGGCCGGGGAGCTGTTTTTT.

CDR3 loop: CASSRDRRLEQYF. CDR3 DNA: TGTGCCAGCAGCCGGGACAGACGGCTCGAGCAGTACTTC. The chain has TRBV7-2 and TRBJ2-7, with TRBD1 identical over 7 bases. Per germline, CDR1 SGHTA and CDR2 FQGNSA. The J segment lost 6 bases and the V segment lost 5 bases, leaving 7 bases of the junction unmatched. The CDR3 consists of 13 residues.

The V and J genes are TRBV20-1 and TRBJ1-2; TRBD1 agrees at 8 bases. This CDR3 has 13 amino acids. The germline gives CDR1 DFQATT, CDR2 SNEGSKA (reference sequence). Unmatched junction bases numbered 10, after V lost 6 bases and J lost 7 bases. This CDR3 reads CSATQGGAFGYTF. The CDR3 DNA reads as TGCAGTGCGACACAGGGGGGCGCCTTTGGCTACACCTTC.

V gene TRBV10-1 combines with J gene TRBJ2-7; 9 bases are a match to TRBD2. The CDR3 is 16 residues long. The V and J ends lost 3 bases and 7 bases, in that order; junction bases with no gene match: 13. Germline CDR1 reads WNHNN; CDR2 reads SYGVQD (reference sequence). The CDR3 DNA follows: TGCGCCAGCAGTGACCCTGGCGGTAGCGGGAGCGGAGAGCAGTACTTC. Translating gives CASSDPGGSGSGEQYF.

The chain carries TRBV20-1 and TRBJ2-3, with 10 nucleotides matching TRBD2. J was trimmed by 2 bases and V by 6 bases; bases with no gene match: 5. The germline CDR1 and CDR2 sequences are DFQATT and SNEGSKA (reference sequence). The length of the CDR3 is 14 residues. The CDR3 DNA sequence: TGCAGTGCCCGAAGCGGGAGGGCCACAGATACGCAGTATTTT. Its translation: CSARSGRATDTQYF.